This T cell receptor (beta chain) appears in the sequencing data of a study of cytomegalovirus exposure and HLA in healthy donors (dated by TCRdb to between 2016 and 2019). About the investigation overall: According to an earlier analysis of a few hundred of the donors, about 179 million T cells yielded 90 million to 130 million unique TCR beta sequences and approximately 280 Gb of sequence data. Approximately 310 gigabases of sequencing data and tens of millions of unique TCR sequences were included in an early release covering 500 to 750 HLA-typed donors. Of the 300 to 500 genotyped donors, roughly 80% were placed in the genetic ancestry cluster associated with self-reported Caucasian donors. The study aimed to test whether signatures of past pathogen exposure could be identified by cataloging public T cell receptors. The T cell repertoires of about 700 subjects were profiled by immunosequencing and related to cytomegalovirus serostatus. Along with the approximately 620-subject first cohort, a separate validation cohort of about 110 different subjects was used. To predict cytomegalovirus infection status, the study brought together high-throughput TCR immunosequencing, statistical association of individual TCRs with disease status, and machine learning. A later analysis re-analyzed previously published TCR beta repertoires from roughly 630 donors and added high-resolution HLA genotyping to study TCR occurrence patterns. Rather than using new phenotypic data, the later analysis identified candidate immune exposures from TCR beta sequences and from how often those sequences occurred across donors. An earlier analysis of about 600 of the donors used high-throughput TCR beta sequencing to judge whether each TCR beta V gene segment behaved as functional or pseudogenic. Donor age, sex, ethnicity and CMV serostatus were collected together with the repertoire data. In a later genetic analysis, genome-wide SNP genotypes for 398 of the 666 donors were used, and that subset was treated as a discovery cohort. Every discovery cohort repertoire had been produced on one sequencing platform. HLA typing included class I and class II loci at four-digit resolution. Typing coverage varied by locus: roughly 620-640 donors for A, B, C, DRB1 and DQB1; roughly 560 for DQA1; more than 600 for DPA1; approximately 470 for DPB1. A handful of DR-DQ haplotypes were handled as single units for association and clustering because linkage in the cohort was strong. On average, 235,054 unique TCR beta nucleotide sequences were sequenced per donor among fewer than 500 genotyped donors of the cohort, with approximately 18% of those sequences being non-productive. General findings and caveats noted by the study authors: A further reported finding was that TCR beta sequences accurately predicted the HLA-A and HLA-B alleles for most subjects in the first cohort. A cluster of highly shared sequence variants was judged likely to be a technical artifact of the sequencing pipeline. Linkage disequilibrium might explain the correlated functional status among segregating V segments, but an unknown experimental factor could not be excluded. It was suggested by the authors that the approach could potentially be generalized to other disease states and immunological phenotypes. A later analysis reported that several top co-occurrence clusters appeared linked to parvovirus B19, influenza, CMV and Epstein-Barr virus. A later analysis associated about 17,000 TCR beta sequences with specific HLA alleles at a false discovery rate of 0.05. According to a later analysis, TCR association rates differed among HLA loci, with DRB1 alleles showing the most associated TCRs and HLA-C alleles showing the fewest. The study gave a list of over 150 TCR beta chains associated with cytomegalovirus. Presence/absence analyses assumed roughly uniform sequencing depth across donors, an assumption that may not hold. This cohort had only TCR beta chains sequenced, and the lack of alpha or paired-chain data limited which features could be detected. The only immune exposure information available for the cohort was CMV serostatus. The classifier was reported to diagnose cytomegalovirus status with high specificity and sensitivity in both the original cohort and the validation cohort. Some IMGT-functional V segments, including TRBV6-2 and TRBV6-3, could not be distinguished by the 87-base-pair reads and were therefore excluded. Across donors, most TCR sequences were observed very rarely, whereas some public TCRs were present in many individuals. A few of the identified cytomegalovirus-associated TCR beta chains were confirmed in vitro to be specific for cytomegalovirus antigens. In an earlier analysis of about 600 of the donors, most TCR beta V segments appeared in productive rearrangements about 87% or about 30% of the time, broadly matching IMGT annotations. A later genetic analysis associated a missense DCLRE1C variant with V-gene and J-gene trimming of TCR beta chains, and an independent cohort replicated the association. A later genetic analysis reported fewer N-insertions in productive TCRs among donors in an Asian-associated ancestry cluster than the roughly 640-donor mean. Compared with equally common non-associated chains, HLA-associated TCR beta chains in a later analysis were more clonally expanded and had lower generation probabilities. About 15 rarely observed V segments, including chromosome 9 orphons, were excluded from the earlier analysis of 550 to 700 of the donors because counts were too low. When HLA alleles, especially DR and DQ, strongly co-occurred, attributing TCR associations to individual alleles was difficult. According to a later analysis, most CMV-associated TCR beta chains appeared to be HLA-restricted, and the HLA associations seemed to be driven largely by CMV exposure. Because HLA typing was missing for some donors at each locus, association tests included only the typed subset.

A remark on this clone: The specificity of this receptor is unknown. The sample holds no much larger clone one base away, and base qualities are not on file.

The CDR3 runs 13 residues from the cysteine to the phenylalanine. Kept here is only the CDR3 DNA, which spans 39 bases and is read in frame from base 1. Sequences GTSNPN (CDR1) and SVGIG (CDR2) are obtained from the germline V gene (reference sequence). At the junction V is shortened by 3 bases and J by 9 bases; bases outside the gene matches: 7. In total, approximately 690 healthy bone marrow donors made up the cohort. All cohort members were sampled while nominally healthy, although unrecorded immune exposures were likely present. The donor tested CMV seropositive, placing the donor among the 250 to 300 seropositive members of the cohort. Each donor provided a peripheral blood sample, and peripheral blood mononuclear cells were used for TCR beta sequencing. The Qiagen DNeasy Blood Extraction Kit was used to extract genomic DNA from the blood cell samples. Receptors were amplified or captured by the immunoSEQ multiplex PCR assay. The multiplex PCR relied on a mix of 60 forward primers for TCR Vbeta segments and 13 reverse primers for TCR Jbeta segments. A multiplex PCR assay on genomic DNA amplified the CDR3 region of rearranged TCR beta genes. Amplified TCR beta libraries were sequenced as 87-base-pair reads on the Illumina HiSeq System. Processing in the source paper ran as follows. Across the 700 or so repertoires, a later analysis counted 80 million or so unique TCR beta chains, some 11 million of which were shared by at least two donors. Raw reads were error-corrected and collapsed into unique sequences by a nearest-neighbor algorithm in which closely related sequences were merged to remove PCR and sequencing errors. Alignment of CDR3 sequences to IMGT reference sequences was used to assign V, D and J gene segments. For a sequence to be retained, at least a six-nucleotide match to both a V gene segment and a J gene segment was required. A rearrangement was called productive if the CDR3 had no stop codons and remained in frame with V and J, and every other rearrangement was called non-productive. Following IMGT convention, CDR3 was defined as the stretch from the second conserved V-encoded cysteine up to the conserved J-encoded phenylalanine. In an earlier analysis of 550 to 650 of the donors, sequences lacking an unambiguous match to a single V gene segment were excluded. An earlier analysis of some 610 of the donors called V segments functional above 56.7% productive rearrangements and segregating when the between-donor standard deviation exceeded 5%. To diagnose cytomegalovirus status from the catalog of TCR beta chain sequences, a statistical classification framework was built. In a later analysis, TCR nucleotide sequences were compared against IMGT/GENE-DB human TR gene sequences so that V and J genes could be assigned. Using the TCRdist pipeline, a later analysis assigned CDR3 sequences along with most-parsimonious VDJ recombination scenarios. In a later analysis, each TCR beta chain was defined by its CDR3 amino acid sequence together with its V-gene family, and reads without a unique V-gene family were excluded. To address suspected cross-contamination and a sequencing artifact, a later analysis removed under 600 highly shared, low-generation-probability nucleotide sequences. In a later analysis, a clonal expansion index for each public chain was calculated from normalized within-repertoire ranks of inferred template counts. A later analysis computed generation probabilities with a VDJ recombination model fitted to out-of-frame rearrangements, and checked the results against IGoR. In a later analysis, TCR-TCR, TCR-HLA and TCR-CMV co-occurrence was scored with hypergeometric tests, and a repertoire-size bias correction was applied to TCR pairs. To estimate false discovery rates, a later analysis permuted the HLA or CMV assignments 20 times. In a later analysis, co-occurring TCRs were grouped with DBSCAN, and TCRdist sequence similarity was added when clustering was performed within HLA-allele-positive subsets. Repertoires with fewer than 30,000 or more than 120,000 public chains, plus five repertoires with anomalous nucleotide sharing, were excluded from co-occurrence clustering. In TCRdb, the immuneACCESS table is reduced to in-frame sequences with V and J assigned. These tables do not hold every clone; where another copy was compared, an unresolved V gene accounts for under half, and the others remain unexplained. The V and J calls and clone size come from that table; D and trimming were worked out from the DNA. Counted in this sample were roughly 78,000 clones; about 72% of them appeared once. The ten largest make up about 20% of the sample.

This chain is built from TRBV30 and TRBJ2-1, and TRBD2 aligns with 8 junction nucleotides. The TCR originated in a man aged 40-55 years in good health and CMV-seropositive. Material: PBMCs. The nucleotide sequence is TGTGCCTGGAGATCGGGGGGGGCCAGTGAGCAGTTCTTC. Translated, it gives CAWRSGGASEQFF.